This entry is about one T cell receptor beta chain. Libraries of TCR beta were made from 1.5 to 2.5 micrograms of genomic DNA that came from cryopreserved PBMCs. This sample was included in a study of cytotoxic CD8 clonotypes in ibrutinib-treated CLL. Study background: Partial response was seen in about 25 patients and complete response in 2; after median roughly six years, roughly 14 stayed remitted, approximately twelve progressed. Patients gave response samples after a median about eleven months of treatment, range 6 to 36.

Sequenced by immunoSEQ multiplex PCR; TCRdb stores in-frame clones only, minus some. The sample contains fewer than 12,000 clones, over 60% of which appear only once. CDR3 size: 13 residues. Germline loops: CDR1 GTSNPN, CDR2 SVGIG (reference sequence). V shed 4 bases, J shed 4 bases, and the junction held 2 bases outside the gene matches. The sequence was obtained from a human donor with chronic lymphocytic leukemia. The chain couples TRBV30 to TRBJ2-2; 8 bases align to TRBD1. This sample comprised PBMCs, obtained at disease progression, from a patient treated with ibrutinib. CDR3 bases: TGTGCCTGGAATACAGGGGGCACCGGGGAGCTGTTTTTT. Its protein is CAWNTGGTGELFF. The complete variable domain, with remaining parts taken from reference TRBV30 and TRBJ2-2, reads SQTIHQWPATLVQPVGSPLSLECTVEGTSNPNLYWYRQAAGRGLQLLFYSVGIGQISSEVPQNLSASRPQDRQFILSSKKLLLSDSGFYLCAWNTGGTGELFFGEGSRLTVL.